The present T cell receptor (beta chain) was sequenced within a study of T cell responses to AZD1222 COVID-19 vaccine. Notes on the study in general: Most donors were white British and more were female, and clonal diversity was possibly underestimated.

For this clone: Its target is not known.

Repertoires were generated with immunoSEQ multiplex PCR, while TCRdb's copy carries only in-frame clones and drops some. The sample records roughly 120,000 clones, more than 85% being singletons. Germline CDR1 reads SGHRS; CDR2 reads YFSETQ. This CDR3 contains 15 residues. With 7 bases removed from V and 0 bases from J, the gap between germline ends came to 13 bases. The chain joins TRBV5-1 to TRBJ1-4; D possibly corresponds to TRBD1 (6 bases). Material: peripheral blood, obtained 28 days after the second AZD1222 dose. The receptor's source is an adult who received the AZD1222 COVID-19 vaccine. CDR3 coding DNA: TGCGCCAGCGGCCGAGGGACATCAACTAATGAAAAACTGTTTTTT. It encodes CASGRGTSTNEKLFF.